Sequencing of this TCR beta chain was carried out in a study of blood T cell repertoires in COVID-19. TCRdb keeps only in-frame clones here, not all; method: immunoSEQ multiplex PCR. Among about 220,000 clones, 88% were seen once, and the ten largest hold about 2.3%. The CDR3 sequence is 15 residues long. The V segment lost 2 bases and the J segment 5 bases; nucleotides outside the gene matches: 6. The germline V gene encodes CDR1 SGDLS and CDR2 YYNGEE. The chain joins TRBV9 to TRBJ2-7; 11 bases fit TRBD2. The source material was PBMCs or T cells enriched from blood (not recorded which). The receptor's source is a woman aged 40 to 55 with acute COVID-19. CDR3 loop: CASSVSLAGGHEQYF. As DNA, the CDR3 is TGTGCCAGCAGCGTCTCTCTAGCGGGGGGCCACGAGCAGTACTTC.